This T cell receptor (beta chain) was captured in a study of T cell repertoires in cytomegalovirus infection. Study-level background: Indicated by public TCR beta signatures were CMV infection and matching HLA type. Study-wide points: CMV-specific TCR beta clonotypes restricted by HLA-C were the ones dominating the ex vivo response. Individuals carrying CMV plus the relevant HLA were identified by cumulative frequency of public TCR beta families.

This clonotype has just a few counts. Its target is not known. TCRdb processed the reads anew with MiXCR; each CDR3 protein has one entry. The table lists about 100,000 distinct CDR3 sequences, 16% of them singletons. V shed 5 bases and J shed 11 bases, with 13 bases lying between them. CDR1 is SEHNR and CDR2 is FQNEAQ in the germline V gene (reference sequence). CDR3 size: 12 residues. Source material: PBMCs. This receptor was taken from a human donor in good health (CMV status not recorded). Some clones in this sample may be carry-over from other donors' samples. The gene calls are TRBV7-9 and TRBJ1-5, with a possible D match to TRBD1 (5 bases). The CDR3 bases are TGTGCCAGCAGCCCCGAGCCGGGGGCCCAGCATTTT. Residues: CASSPEPGAQHF.